A selection of T cell receptor beta chains follows, all from one sample in a study of OX40 agonist ivuxolimab in advanced cancers. This table comes from immunoSEQ multiplex PCR, and its TCRdb copy is limited to in-frame clones, with some not included. The table lists some 35,000 clones, 80% to 85% of them singletons. Material: CD4+ or CD8+ T cells sorted from blood, obtained in a trial of the OX40 agonist ivuxolimab. The receptors here all came from an adult with an advanced solid tumor such as melanoma, head and neck, liver or kidney cancer. CDR3s include the opening cysteine and the closing phenylalanine or tryptophan. A D gene is named only where the DNA matches it firmly. Only some rows state a clone size, as once, few, many or a class for expanded clones.

d_call,j_call,cdr3_length,v_call,clone_size,cdr3_aa,cdr3_nt
.,TRBJ2-7,15,TRBV6-1,.,CASSEEEGQSYEQYF,TGTGCCAGCAGTGAAGAGGAGGGGCAGTCCTACGAGCAGTACTTC
.,TRBJ2-7,13,TRBV6-5,.,CASSKSRQYEQYF,TGTGCCAGCAGTAAAAGCCGACAGTACGAGCAGTACTTC
.,TRBJ1-1,18,TRBV4-3,once,CASSHAVLGLGMNTEAFF,TGCGCCAGCAGCCATGCCGTTCTGGGCCTTGGGATGAACACTGAAGCTTTCTTT
.,TRBJ1-4,14,TRBV4-3,.,CASSQGSTNEKLFF,TGCGCCAGCAGCCAAGGTTCAACTAATGAAAAACTGTTTTTT
.,TRBJ2-7,16,TRBV9,.,CASSPPGGGNSYEQYF,TGTGCCAGCAGCCCCCCAGGAGGCGGGAACTCCTACGAGCAGTACTTC
.,TRBJ1-2,12,TRBV27,.,CASSASPYGYTF,TGTGCCAGCAGTGCCAGTCCCTATGGCTACACCTTC
.,TRBJ1-5,12,TRBV5-8,.,CASSVLNQPQHF,TGTGCCAGCAGCGTACTCAATCAGCCCCAGCATTTT
TRBD1,TRBJ2-1,14,TRBV28,.,CASSRRDREHEQFF,TGTGCCAGCAGCCGCCGGGACAGGGAGCATGAGCAGTTCTTC
.,TRBJ2-2,15,TRBV7-7,.,CASSLEGDTGGELFF,TGTGCTAGCAGCTTAGAAGGGGACACCGGCGGGGAGCTGTTTTTT
TRBD1,TRBJ2-7,14,TRBV27,.,CASSVGQEAYEQYF,TGTGCCAGCAGTGTGGGACAGGAGGCTTACGAGCAGTACTTC
TRBD2,TRBJ2-1,18,TRBV9,.,CASSLPREGLGPPNEQFF,TGTGCCAGCAGCTTACCCCGGGAGGGACTAGGGCCTCCTAATGAGCAGTTCTTC
TRBD2,TRBJ2-5,18,TRBV11-2,.,CASSLGPGLAGVMGTQYF,TGTGCCAGCAGCTTAGGCCCGGGACTAGCGGGAGTAATGGGGACCCAGTACTTC
.,TRBJ2-1,13,TRBV5-3,.,CASSPLTRTEQFF,TGTGCCAGCAGCCCCTTAACCCGGACCGAGCAGTTCTTC
TRBD1,TRBJ1-5,14,TRBV7-9,few,CASSLGTGEQPQHF,TGTGCCAGCAGCCTCGGGACAGGGGAGCAGCCCCAGCATTTT
.,TRBJ2-2,15,TRBV9,once,CASSVDPSDTGELFF,TGTGCCAGCAGCGTAGACCCTAGCGACACCGGGGAGCTGTTTTTT
TRBD1,TRBJ1-2,15,TRBV7-9,.,CASSVIRDRGVAYTF,TGTGCCAGCAGCGTAATCCGGGACAGGGGTGTGGCCTACACCTTC
.,TRBJ1-1,15,TRBV5-1,.,CASSLGPGEEFEAFF,TGCGCCAGCAGCTTGGGACCGGGGGAGGAATTTGAAGCTTTCTTT
.,TRBJ1-1,13,TRBV2,.,CASSPGHPTEAFF,TGTGCCAGCAGTCCTGGACACCCCACTGAAGCTTTCTTT
TRBD2,TRBJ2-7,15,TRBV27,.,CASRALAGSSYEQYF,TGTGCCAGCAGAGCGCTAGCGGGGAGCTCCTACGAGCAGTACTTC
.,TRBJ1-4,13,TRBV9,.,CASSVSGGEKLFF,TGTGCCAGCAGCGTATCTGGAGGGGAAAAACTGTTTTTT
TRBD2,TRBJ2-1,15,TRBV7-3,few,CASSSGLESSDEQFF,TGTGCCAGCAGCTCGGGACTAGAATCTTCCGATGAGCAGTTCTTC
.,TRBJ2-1,16,TRBV7-2,medium-sized,CASSLVVGGTYNEQFF,TGTGCCAGCAGCTTAGTAGTGGGAGGCACCTACAATGAGCAGTTCTTC
.,TRBJ2-1,14,TRBV30,.,CAWNLETQSNEQFF,TGTGCCTGGAACCTCGAGACGCAGTCCAATGAGCAGTTCTTC
TRBD2,TRBJ2-3,15,TRBV9,.,CASSSGTSGIDTQYF,TGTGCCAGCAGCTCCGGGACTAGCGGGATAGATACGCAGTATTTT
TRBD2,TRBJ2-5,17,TRBV9,once,CASAEGGTSVWSETQYF,TGTGCCAGCGCCGAGGGTGGGACTAGCGTTTGGTCGGAGACCCAGTACTTC
.,TRBJ2-7,11,TRBV27,once,CASSLGYEQYF,TGTGCCAGCAGTTTAGGGTACGAGCAGTACTTC
TRBD1,TRBJ2-5,15,TRBV5-1,.,CASSTGQGLGETQYF,TGCGCCAGCAGCACGGGACAGGGGTTGGGGGAGACCCAGTACTTC
.,TRBJ2-7,11,TRBV11-2,.,CASSLAGEQYF,TGTGCCAGCAGCTTAGCGGGCGAGCAGTACTTC
.,TRBJ2-3,15,TRBV28,.,CASSPLPGARDTQYF,TGTGCCAGCAGTCCCCTACCAGGGGCTAGAGATACGCAGTATTTT
.,TRBJ2-7,11,TRBV29-1,.,CSAGSSYEQYF,TGCAGCGCCGGGAGCTCCTACGAGCAGTACTTC
.,TRBJ1-3,20,TRBV6-1,.,CASSEEGNWVRPISGNTIYF,TGTGCCAGCAGTGAAGAGGGGAACTGGGTCAGGCCTATCTCTGGAAACACCATATATTTT
.,TRBJ2-7,14,TRBV5-6,few,CASSRGGSSYEQYF,TGTGCCAGCAGCCGGGGTGGGAGCTCCTACGAGCAGTACTTC
.,TRBJ2-1,16,TRBV5-1,.,CASSNIDRSSYNEQFF,TGCGCCAGCAGCAACATTGACAGAAGCTCCTACAATGAGCAGTTCTTC
TRBD1,TRBJ2-3,12,TRBV6-4,.,CATGTDTDTQYF,TGTGCTACCGGGACAGACACAGATACGCAGTATTTT
.,TRBJ2-3,14,TRBV6-4,.,CASSVQGGADTQYF,TGTGCCAGCAGTGTCCAGGGCGGCGCAGATACGCAGTATTTT